The clone carrying this T cell receptor beta chain was observed a handful of times. Its matching antigen is unknown. The CDR3 spans 15 residues. V was clipped by 4 bases and J by 4 bases, with 15 bases between them. Per germline, CDR1 LNHNV and CDR2 YYDKDF (reference sequence). These data come from a study of post-analysis software for immune sequencing data. Study-wide results and caveats: Patients carried four or five TRBV segments more frequently than controls did, and TRBV5-6, TRBV5-1 and TRBV20-1 were among them.

Unique-molecular-identifier-tagged TCR beta cDNA libraries were used. A single record per CDR3 protein comes from TCRdb applying MiXCR to the PCR reads. The profile shows 750,000 to 950,000 distinct CDR3 sequences, about 57% of them singletons. This rearrangement joins TRBV15 to TRBJ2-3; D ambiguous. Source material: blood. The sequence was collected from a girl aged 10-17 years with multiple sclerosis. Here the CDR3 reads CATSNLNGHADTQYF. The CDR3 DNA sequence: TGTGCCACCAGCAACCTAAACGGCCATGCAGATACGCAGTATTTT.